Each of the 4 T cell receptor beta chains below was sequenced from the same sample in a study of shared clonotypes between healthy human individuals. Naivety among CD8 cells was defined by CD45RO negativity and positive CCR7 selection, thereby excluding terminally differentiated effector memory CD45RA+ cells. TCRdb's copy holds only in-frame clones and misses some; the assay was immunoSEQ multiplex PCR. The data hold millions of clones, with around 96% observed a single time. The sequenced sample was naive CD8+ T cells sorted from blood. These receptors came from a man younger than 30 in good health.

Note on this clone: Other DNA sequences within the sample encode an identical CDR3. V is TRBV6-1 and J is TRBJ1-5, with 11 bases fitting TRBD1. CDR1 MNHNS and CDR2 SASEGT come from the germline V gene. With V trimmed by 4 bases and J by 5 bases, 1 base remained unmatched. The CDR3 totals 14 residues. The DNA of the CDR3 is TGTGCCAGCAGTGGGACAGGGGGCTATCAGCCCCAGCATTTT. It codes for CASSGTGGYQPQHF.

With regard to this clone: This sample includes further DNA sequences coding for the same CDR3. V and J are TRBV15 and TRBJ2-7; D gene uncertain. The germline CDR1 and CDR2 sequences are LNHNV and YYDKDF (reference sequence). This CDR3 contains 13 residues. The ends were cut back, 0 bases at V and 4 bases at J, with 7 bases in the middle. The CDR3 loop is CATSRDGDYEQYF. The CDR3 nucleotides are TGTGCCACCAGCAGAGATGGGGATTACGAGCAGTACTTC. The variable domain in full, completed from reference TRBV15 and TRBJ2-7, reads DAMVIQNPRYQVTQFGKPVTLSCSQTLNHNVMYWYQQKSSQAPKLLFHYYDKDFNNEADTPDNFQSRRPNTSFCFLDIRSPGLGDTAMYLCATSRDGDYEQYFGPGTRLTVT.

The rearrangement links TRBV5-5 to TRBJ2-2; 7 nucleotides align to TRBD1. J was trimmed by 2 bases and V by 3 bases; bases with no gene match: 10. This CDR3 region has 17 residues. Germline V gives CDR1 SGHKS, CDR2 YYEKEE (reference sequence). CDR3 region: CASSSRATGVNTGELFF. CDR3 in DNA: TGTGCCAGCAGCTCGCGAGCAACAGGGGTAAACACCGGGGAGCTGTTTTTT.

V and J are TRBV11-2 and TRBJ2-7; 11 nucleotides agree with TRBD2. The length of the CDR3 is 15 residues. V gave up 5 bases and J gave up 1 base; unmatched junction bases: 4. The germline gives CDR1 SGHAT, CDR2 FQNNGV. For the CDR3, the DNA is TGTGCCAGCAGCGCGGGACTAGCGGTATCCTACGAGCAGTACTTC. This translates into CASSAGLAVSYEQYF. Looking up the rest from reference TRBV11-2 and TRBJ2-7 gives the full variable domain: EAGVAQSPRYKIIEKRQSVAFWCNPISGHATLYWYQQILGQGPKLLIQFQNNGVVDDSQLPKDRFSAERLKGVDSTLKIQPAKLEDSAVYLCASSAGLAVSYEQYFGPGTRLTVT.